The source of this T cell receptor (beta chain) is a study of CD8 T cells in Susac syndrome. On the study more broadly: Patients with Susac syndrome were therapy-naive, treated with corticosteroids, or treated with intravenous immunoglobulin alone when blood was collected.

The V gene lost 1 base and the J gene lost 2 bases, with 12 bases spanning the gap. CDR3 length: 16 residues. Germline V gene lookup returns CDR1 SEHNR and CDR2 FQNEAQ (reference sequence). Random hexamers were used to reverse transcribe roughly 0.5 to 1 ug of RNA. One entry per CDR3 protein, called by TCRdb with MiXCR from the immunoSEQ multiplex PCR reads. Altogether hundreds of thousands of distinct CDR3 sequences are present, 96% being singletons, with the ten largest covering under 0.12%. This clonotype came up once. J is TRBJ2-1 and V is TRBV7-9; D is unclear. Sequenced input: CD4+ T cells from PBMCs. The clonotype originates from a human donor with Susac syndrome. The CDR3 is CASSLDIRKAYNEQFF. The DNA for the CDR3 is TGTGCCAGCAGCTTAGATATCCGGAAAGCCTACAATGAGCAGTTCTTC.